This T cell receptor beta chain was sequenced for a study of cytomegalovirus exposure and HLA in healthy donors. Study-level information: Early released data had tens of millions of unique TCRs, all coming from HLA-typed donors.

Turning to this clone: Its antigen remains unknown.

V was shortened by 0 bases and J by 4 bases, with 12 bases between the two germline ends. The CDR3 has 15 residues. In germline, CDR1 is LGHNA, CDR2 YSLEER. Vbeta (60) and Jbeta (13) primers were used in the PCR. Data came from immunoSEQ multiplex PCR; TCRdb stores just in-frame clones and leaves some out. In the table there are over 85,000 clones, about 80% of which are singletons. Study-level points and caveats: Segments of the TCR beta V type were, in most cases, productive about 87% or about 30% of the time in an earlier analysis. A later look showed TCR association rates differing by HLA locus, highest for DRB1 and lowest for HLA-C.

The genes are TRBV4-3 and TRBJ1-2; D remains ambiguous. This TCR came from a man in his forties in good health and CMV-seronegative. The material sequenced was PBMCs. CDR3 DNA sequence: TGCGCCAGCAGCCAAGATAACGGGGTTGGCTATGGCTACACCTTC. It encodes CASSQDNGVGYGYTF.